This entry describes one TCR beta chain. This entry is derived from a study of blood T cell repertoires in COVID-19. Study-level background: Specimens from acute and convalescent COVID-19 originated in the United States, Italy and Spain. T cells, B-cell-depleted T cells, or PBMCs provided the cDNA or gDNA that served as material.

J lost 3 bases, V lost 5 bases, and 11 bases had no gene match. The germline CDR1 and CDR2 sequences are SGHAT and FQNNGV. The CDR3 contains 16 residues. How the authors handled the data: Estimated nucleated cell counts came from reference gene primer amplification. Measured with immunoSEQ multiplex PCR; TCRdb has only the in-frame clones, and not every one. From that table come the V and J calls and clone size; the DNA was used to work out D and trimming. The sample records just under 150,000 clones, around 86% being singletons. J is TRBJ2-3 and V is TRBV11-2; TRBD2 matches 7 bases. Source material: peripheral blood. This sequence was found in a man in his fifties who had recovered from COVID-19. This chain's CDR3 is CASSPGQRGGTDTQYF. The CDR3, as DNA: TGTGCCAGCAGCCCGGGGCAGCGGGGTGGTACAGATACGCAGTATTTT.